These 3 T cell receptor beta chains were all obtained from the same sample, sequenced in a study of blood T cell repertoires in COVID-19. The data were produced by immunoSEQ multiplex PCR, yet TCRdb's version contains in-frame clones alone and is incomplete. The sample comprises around 200,000 clones, 65% to 90% of which are singletons, and 3.5% to 4.5% rests with the top ten. What was sequenced was peripheral blood. These receptor sequences come from a man aged 50 or older with acute or convalescent COVID-19.

CDR3 sequence: CASSLILNTIYF. As DNA, the CDR3 is TGTGCCAGCAGCTTAATACTCAACACCATATATTTT. V usage is TRBV7-9 and J usage is TRBJ1-3; no clear D. CDR1 and CDR2 from the germline V gene are SEHNR and FQNEAQ (reference sequence). Trimming left V 2 bases short and J 7 bases short, with 6 bases between. The CDR3 length is 12 residues.

This clone has just a few counts. The V call is TRBV19, the J call TRBJ2-6, with TRBD1 matching 10 bases. The CDR3 loop spans 20 amino acids. CDR1 and CDR2 from the germline V gene are LNHDA and SQIVND (reference sequence). V lost 4 bases, J lost 0 bases, and 12 bases stayed unmatched. The CDR3 DNA sequence: TGTGCCAGTAGTACCCTACGAATTGGGACAGGGGCCTCTGGGGCCAACGTCCTGACTTTC. It codes for CASSTLRIGTGASGANVLTF.

The V gene is TRBV2, the J gene TRBJ1-5, with D unclear. Per germline, CDR1 SNHLY and CDR2 FYNNEI. Trimming cost V 2 bases and J 7 bases, with 12 bases left between them. CDR3 length: 14 amino acids. The CDR3 protein is CASSEMARGQPQHF. The CDR3 DNA follows: TGTGCCAGCAGTGAAATGGCCCGGGGACAGCCCCAGCATTTT. Complete variable domain (other parts from reference TRBV2 and TRBJ1-5): EPEVTQTPSHQVTQMGQEVILRCVPISNHLYFYWYRQILGQKVEFLVSFYNNEISEKSEIFDDQFSVERPDGSNFTLKIRSTKLEDSAMYFCASSEMARGQPQHFGDGTRLSIL.